The present TCR beta chain was sequenced within a study of blood T cell repertoires in COVID-19. A Seattle source enrolled patients during active infection and followed them longitudinally. In the original workflow: Reference gene primer amplification gave nucleated cell count estimates. Some clones are missing from TCRdb's copy, which holds only in-frame ones; the method was immunoSEQ multiplex PCR. That table supplies the V and J calls and clone size; D and trimming were determined from the DNA. Here the sample spans 250,000 or so clones, about 88% being singletons. The trim removed 3 bases at V and 4 bases at J, leaving 3 bases unmatched. Germline values: CDR1 GTSNPN, CDR2 SVGIG (reference sequence). This CDR3 spans 14 amino acids. Turning to this clone: Other DNA sequences from this sample encode an identical CDR3 as well.

The sequence came from a woman between 55 and 75 years old with COVID-19, enrolled during active disease. The chain has TRBV30 and TRBJ1-5; 10 bases map to TRBD1. The sequenced sample was peripheral blood. In DNA form, the CDR3 reads TGTGCCTGGAGCTGGACAGGGGGAAATCAGCCCCAGCATTTT. This sequence encodes CAWSWTGGNQPQHF.